The sequence of this TCR beta chain was determined in a study of human T cells and chemical hapten exposure. Only a few counts were recorded for this clonotype. TCRdb passed the RACE reads through MiXCR, listing each CDR3 protein once. Among about 350,000 distinct CDR3 sequences listed, about 5% were seen once. Time point here: pre-sensitization, week 0. Treatment described: therapeutic diphenylcyclopropenone sensitization with weekly scalp DPC. The CDR3 has 16 amino acids. The trim removed 6 bases at V and 5 bases at J, leaving 7 bases unmatched. Sequences were derived from whole blood, sampled in connection with sensitization to the hapten diphenylcyclopropenone (DPC). The J gene is TRBJ2-3, the V gene TRBV12-3 or TRBV12-4; TRBD2 agrees at 14 bases. The receptor was derived from a woman aged 18 to 35 with alopecia areata. Some clones in this sample may be carry-over from other donors' samples. The CDR3 DNA is TGTGCCAGCAGCCAGACTAGCGGGGGGGCAGTAGATACGCAGTATTTT. Amino acid sequence: CASSQTSGGAVDTQYF.